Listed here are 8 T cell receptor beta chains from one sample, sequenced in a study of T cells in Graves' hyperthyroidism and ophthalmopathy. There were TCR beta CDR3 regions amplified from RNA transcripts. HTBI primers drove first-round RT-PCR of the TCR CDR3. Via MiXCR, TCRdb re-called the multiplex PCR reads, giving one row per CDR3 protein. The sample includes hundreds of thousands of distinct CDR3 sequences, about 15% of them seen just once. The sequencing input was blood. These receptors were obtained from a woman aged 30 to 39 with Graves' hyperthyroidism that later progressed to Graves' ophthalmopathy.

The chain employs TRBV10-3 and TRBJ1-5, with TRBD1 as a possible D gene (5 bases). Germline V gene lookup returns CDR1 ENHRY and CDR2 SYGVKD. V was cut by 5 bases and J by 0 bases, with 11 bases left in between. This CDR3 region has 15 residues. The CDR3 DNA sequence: TGTGCCATCAGTCCTGGGGGGGGTAGCAATCAGCCCCAGCATTTT. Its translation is CAISPGGGSNQPQHF.

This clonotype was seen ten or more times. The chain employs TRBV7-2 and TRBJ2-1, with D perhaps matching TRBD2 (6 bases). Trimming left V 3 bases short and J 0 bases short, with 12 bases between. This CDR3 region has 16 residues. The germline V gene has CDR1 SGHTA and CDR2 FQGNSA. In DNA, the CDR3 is TGTGCCAGCAGCTTGCCCGACGGGAGCTCCTACAATGAGCAGTTCTTC. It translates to CASSLPDGSSYNEQFF.

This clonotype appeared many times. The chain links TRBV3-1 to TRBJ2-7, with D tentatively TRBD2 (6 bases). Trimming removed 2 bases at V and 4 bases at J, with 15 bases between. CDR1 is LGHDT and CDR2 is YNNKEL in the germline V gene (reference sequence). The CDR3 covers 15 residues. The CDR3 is CASSQTTSLAYEQYF. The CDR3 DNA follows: TGTGCCAGCAGCCAAACGACTAGTCTGGCTTACGAGCAGTACTTC.

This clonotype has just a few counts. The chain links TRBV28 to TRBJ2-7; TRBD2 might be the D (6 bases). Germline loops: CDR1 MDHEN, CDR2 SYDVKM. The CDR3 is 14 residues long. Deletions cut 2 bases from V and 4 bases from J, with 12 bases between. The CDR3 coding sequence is TGTGCCAGCAGTTTAGCGGGATTGAGTTACGAGCAGTACTTC. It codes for CASSLAGLSYEQYF.

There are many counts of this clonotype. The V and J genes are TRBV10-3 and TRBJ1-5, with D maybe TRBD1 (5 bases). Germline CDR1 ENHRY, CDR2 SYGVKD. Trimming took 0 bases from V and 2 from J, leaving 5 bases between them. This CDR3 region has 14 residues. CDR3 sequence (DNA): TGTGCCATCAGTGAGTCAGGGGGCAATCAGCCCCAGCATTTT. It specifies CAISESGGNQPQHF.

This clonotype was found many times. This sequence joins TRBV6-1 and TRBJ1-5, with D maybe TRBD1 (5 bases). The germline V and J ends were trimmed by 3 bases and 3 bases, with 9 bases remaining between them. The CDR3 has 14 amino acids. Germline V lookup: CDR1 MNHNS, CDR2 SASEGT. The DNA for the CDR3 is TGTGCCAGCAGTGAGAGGGGTGACAATCAGCCCCAGCATTTT. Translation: CASSERGDNQPQHF.

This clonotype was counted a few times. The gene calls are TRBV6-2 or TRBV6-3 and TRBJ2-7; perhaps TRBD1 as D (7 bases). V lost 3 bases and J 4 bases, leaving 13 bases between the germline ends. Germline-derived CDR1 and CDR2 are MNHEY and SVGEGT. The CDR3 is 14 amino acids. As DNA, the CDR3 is TGTGCCAGCAGTTATGCGGGACAGCCGTACGAGCAGTACTTC. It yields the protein CASSYAGQPYEQYF.

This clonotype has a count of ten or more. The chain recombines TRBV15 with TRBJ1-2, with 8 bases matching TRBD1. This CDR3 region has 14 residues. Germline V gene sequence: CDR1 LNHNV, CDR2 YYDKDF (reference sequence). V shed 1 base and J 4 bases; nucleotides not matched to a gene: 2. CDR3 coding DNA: TGTGCCACCAGCAGAGGGACAGGGCCCTATGGCTACACCTTC. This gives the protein CATSRGTGPYGYTF. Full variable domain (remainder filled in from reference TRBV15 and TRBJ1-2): DAMVIQNPRYQVTQFGKPVTLSCSQTLNHNVMYWYQQKSSQAPKLLFHYYDKDFNNEADTPDNFQSRRPNTSFCFLDIRSPGLGDTAMYLCATSRGTGPYGYTFGSGTRLTVV.